This entry concerns a single T cell receptor (beta chain). This clonotype was detected many times. It has no known antigen specificity. Base-call qualities are not available, and no considerably larger clone is one nucleotide away. The sample comes from a study of blood T cells in healthy people across ages (dated by TCRdb to 2013 to 2016). Broadly, across the study: Template switching captured roughly one uniquely barcoded TCR beta cDNA molecule per two T cells in model experiments. The study measured age-related changes in TCR beta repertoire diversity using deep sequencing normalized with unique cDNA molecular identifiers. Donors of different ages were randomly distributed across sequencing lanes to avoid experimental bias. The study analyzed two additional independent replicas of 1 million unique cDNA reads from the same blood draw for two donors, one aged 18 to 29 and one aged 80 or older. Four age groups were formed from the donors: young (average approximately 17 years), middle-aged (around 39), aged (about 62) and long-lived (more than 75). Overall results and qualifications from the work: Because profiling used bulk unsorted PBMCs, naive and antigen-experienced compartments could not be compared conclusively. The long-lived group showed more naive CD4+ T cells, fewer expanded clones and increased TCR diversity than the aged group, suggesting age selection. Because the CMV infection status of the donors was unknown, age-related changes in expanded clonotypes may potentially have been confounded. As age increased, observed TCR beta diversity per million T cells dropped in a roughly linear way, and a significant reduction was already evident by age 40. A strong correlation was found between observed TCR beta diversity and the percentage of naive T cells measured by flow cytometry. Estimates of total diversity based on one million sequenced T cells were considered lower bounds and underestimates.

Systemically healthy Caucasian individuals from Russia, 35 to 50 in total and aged about 6 to 95 years, were included as donors. About 9.1 milliliters of peripheral blood were collected from each donor into EDTA-treated Vacutainer tubes. Ficoll-Paque density-gradient centrifugation was used to isolate PBMCs, with at least 7 million per sample. Total RNA, at least 6 micrograms per sample, was extracted from PBMCs with Trizol reagent. Naive CD45RAhigh/CD27high T cell percentages were measured by flow cytometry on a PBMC aliquot from every donor. The germline V and J ends show losses of 4 bases and 0 bases respectively, and no gene match explains 5 bases of the junction. The CDR3 measures 15 amino acids from cysteine to phenylalanine. The read is trimmed to its CDR3 DNA, 45 bases read in frame from base 1. CDR1 SGDLS and CDR2 YYNGEE are derived from the germline V gene. Libraries were built with 5' RACE. The sequencer was an Illumina HiSeq 2500. The second PCR ran for about 6 to 11 cycles and used a J-beta primer mix along with a sample-barcoded 5' primer. A template-switch 5' adaptor carrying 12 random nucleotides introduced a unique molecular identifier onto each TCR beta cDNA molecule. Each sample yielded at least 2.5 million CDR3-containing paired-end reads. All of the RNA was converted into first-strand cDNA using the Mint cDNA synthesis kit, with a TRBC-specific oligonucleotide serving as the primer. Following uracil-DNA glycosylase treatment, a first 18-cycle PCR with universal primers M1SS and BC2_uni_R was performed on all cDNA. The authors' pipeline ran thus. For normalization, 1 million high-quality reads, each with a distinct molecular identifier, were randomly selected from each sample. Instead of being binned into consensus sequences, reads with shared molecular identifiers were discarded. MiTCR, run with a Q25 quality threshold and the strictest error-elimination algorithm, handled CDR3 identification, clonotype clustering and error correction. Lower-bound total TCR beta diversity was estimated with a nonparametric unseen species model using Euler transformation. The public reads were reprocessed in TCRdb via fastp at Q25 and MiXCR, keeping in-frame beta chains. Each CDR3 protein appears once, grouped with its most common genes and DNA. The V and J calls and clone size come from TCRdb's table, not from the authors' own analysis. For this sample the table gives some 900,000 distinct CDR3 sequences, of which 25% to 30% were detected only once. 17% of the sample belongs to the ten largest clones.

Recombination joined TRBV9 with TRBJ2-3; 7 junctional bases match TRBD2. Sequencing was carried out using blood. This receptor was taken from a woman older than 75 in good health. This receptor has the CDR3 CASSSRAGSTDTQYF. The DNA sequence reads TGTGCCAGCAGCTCCAGAGCGGGGAGCACAGATACGCAGTATTTT.